This TCR beta chain was found in a study of cytomegalovirus exposure and HLA in healthy donors (dated by TCRdb to 2016 to 2017). In the study overall: An earlier analysis of around 600 of the donors reported 250 to 300 Gb of sequence data and some 120 million unique TCR beta sequences from roughly 200 million T cells. In an earlier analysis of more than 550 of the donors, high-throughput TCR beta sequencing was used to judge whether each TCR beta V gene segment behaved as functional or pseudogenic. All discovery cohort repertoires had been generated using a single sequencing platform. In a later genetic analysis, genome-wide SNP genotypes for about 60% of the 666 donors were used, and that subset was treated as a discovery cohort. Besides the first cohort of hundreds of subjects, a separate validation cohort made up of 95 to 150 different subjects was used. The T cell repertoires of some 700 subjects were profiled by immunosequencing and related to cytomegalovirus serostatus. Donor age, sex, ethnicity and CMV serostatus were compiled together with the repertoire data. The study combined high-throughput TCR immunosequencing, statistical association of individual TCRs with disease status, and machine learning to predict cytomegalovirus infection status. Among some 400 genotyped donors of the cohort, an average of roughly 240,000 unique TCR beta nucleotide sequences were sequenced per donor, about a sixth of them non-productive. In a later analysis, previously published TCR beta repertoires from 550 to 700 donors were re-analyzed and high-resolution HLA genotyping was added so that TCR occurrence patterns could be studied. Four or five DR-DQ haplotypes were handled as single units for association and clustering, since linkage in the cohort was strong. Among the roughly 400 genotyped donors, 75% to 90% belonged to the genetic ancestry cluster associated with self-reported Caucasian donors. Roughly 300 gigabases of sequencing data and 80 million or so unique TCR sequences were included in an early release covering 500 to 750 HLA-typed donors. The study was designed to test whether signatures of past pathogen exposure could be identified by cataloging public T cell receptors. Both class I and class II loci were covered by HLA typing, at four-digit resolution. Rather than using new phenotypic data, the later analysis identified candidate immune exposures from TCR beta sequences and from how often those sequences occurred across donors. The number of typed donors differed by locus: about 620-640 for A, B, C, DRB1 and DQB1; 500 to 550 for DQA1; approximately 600 for DPA1; and around 450 for DPB1.

General conclusions and limits of the study: An earlier analysis of several hundred of the donors showed that most TCR beta V segments appeared in productive rearrangements either about 87% or about 30% of the time, which broadly matched IMGT annotations. In a later analysis, HLA-associated TCR beta chains were found to be more clonally expanded and to have lower generation probabilities than equally common non-associated chains. An association between a missense DCLRE1C variant and V-gene and J-gene trimming of TCR beta chains was found in a later genetic analysis and replicated in an independent cohort. This cohort had only TCR beta chains sequenced, and the lack of alpha or paired-chain data limited which features could be detected. According to the authors, the approach could potentially be generalized to other disease states and immunological phenotypes. A cluster of highly shared sequence variants was judged likely to be a technical artifact of the sequencing pipeline. In a later analysis, most CMV-associated TCR beta chains were found to appear HLA-restricted, with HLA associations seemingly driven largely by CMV exposure. Because some donors lacked HLA typing at each locus, the association tests relied only on the typed subset. Assigning TCR associations to individual alleles was difficult when HLA alleles, especially DR and DQ, strongly co-occurred. The earlier analysis of around 600 of the donors excluded approximately 17 rarely observed V segments, including chromosome 9 orphons, because counts were too low. The only immune exposure information available for the cohort was CMV serostatus. Correlated functional status among segregating V segments might reflect linkage disequilibrium, but an unknown experimental factor could not be ruled out. In a later analysis, the rate of TCR association differed among HLA loci, with DRB1 alleles having the most associated TCRs and HLA-C alleles having the fewest. While some public TCRs were present in many individuals, most TCR sequences turned up only very rarely across donors. A later analysis reported that several top co-occurrence clusters appeared linked to parvovirus B19, influenza, CMV and Epstein-Barr virus. A further reported finding was that TCR beta sequences accurately predicted the HLA-A and HLA-B alleles for most subjects in the first cohort. In vitro tests confirmed that a few of the cytomegalovirus-associated TCR beta chains recognize cytomegalovirus antigens. The presence/absence analyses assumed that sequencing depth was roughly uniform across donors, and that assumption may not be true. In a later genetic analysis, fewer N-insertions in productive TCRs were reported among donors in an Asian-associated ancestry cluster than the roughly 640-donor mean. In the study, about 150 TCR beta chains were listed as associated with cytomegalovirus. The classifier was reported to diagnose cytomegalovirus status with high specificity and sensitivity in both the original and validation cohorts. A later analysis associated about 17,000 TCR beta sequences with specific HLA alleles at a false discovery rate of 0.05.

The library was generated by the immunoSEQ multiplex PCR assay. The multiplex PCR relied on a mix of 60 forward primers for TCR Vbeta segments and 13 reverse primers for TCR Jbeta segments. Amplification of the CDR3 region of rearranged TCR beta genes was performed with a multiplex PCR assay on genomic DNA. Amplified TCR beta libraries were sequenced as 87-base-pair reads on the Illumina HiSeq System. Concerning the study's data processing: A later analysis tallied roughly 76 million unique TCR beta chains across the 700 or so repertoires, and approximately 12 million of those chains were shared by two or more donors. Raw reads were error-corrected and collapsed into unique sequences by a nearest-neighbor algorithm in which closely related sequences were merged to remove PCR and sequencing errors. To assign V, D and J gene segments, CDR3 sequences were aligned to IMGT reference sequences. For a sequence to be retained, a match of at least six nucleotides was required to both a V gene segment and a J gene segment. Rearrangements were called productive when the CDR3 lacked stop codons and stayed in frame with V and J; all others were non-productive. Following IMGT convention, CDR3 was defined as the stretch from the second conserved V-encoded cysteine to the conserved J-encoded phenylalanine. The earlier analysis of 500 to 750 of the donors excluded any sequence lacking an unambiguous match to a single V gene segment. An earlier analysis of around 600 of the donors classified V segments as functional when productive rearrangements were above 56.7% and as segregating when the standard deviation between donors was above 5%. A statistical classification framework was built to diagnose cytomegalovirus status from the catalog of TCR beta chain sequences. A later analysis assigned V and J genes by comparing TCR nucleotide sequences with IMGT/GENE-DB human TR gene sequences. A later analysis assigned CDR3 sequences and most-parsimonious VDJ recombination scenarios with the TCRdist pipeline. In a later analysis, each TCR beta chain was defined by its CDR3 amino acid sequence together with its V-gene family, and reads lacking a unique V-gene family were excluded. In a later analysis, approximately 590 highly shared, low-generation-probability nucleotide sequences were removed to address suspected cross-contamination and a sequencing artifact. In a later analysis, a clonal expansion index was calculated for each public chain from normalized within-repertoire ranks of inferred template counts. A later analysis computed generation probabilities with a VDJ recombination model fitted to out-of-frame rearrangements, and checked the results against IGoR. In a later analysis, TCR-TCR, TCR-HLA and TCR-CMV co-occurrence was scored with hypergeometric tests, and a repertoire-size bias correction was applied to TCR pairs. In a later analysis, false discovery rates were estimated by permuting HLA or CMV assignments 20 times. In a later analysis, co-occurring TCRs were grouped using DBSCAN, and TCRdist sequence similarity was added for clustering within HLA-allele-positive subsets. Co-occurrence clustering excluded repertoires with fewer than 30,000 or more than 120,000 public chains, plus five with anomalous nucleotide sharing. Held by TCRdb, this immuneACCESS table contains in-frame sequences only and omits some clones. Under half of the omission traces to an unresolved V gene where checked; the cause of the rest is unknown. The V and J calls and clone size were taken over from that table, and D and trimming were inferred from the DNA. The sample includes about 140,000 clones, with roughly 9.4% observed a single time. The ten largest make up 1.5% to 2% of the sample.

The cohort comprised under 700 healthy bone marrow donors. At the time of sampling, all cohort members were nominally healthy, though unrecorded immune exposures were likely present. The donor tested CMV seronegative, placing the donor among the roughly 340 seronegative members of the cohort. Each donor provided a peripheral blood sample, and peripheral blood mononuclear cells were used for TCR beta sequencing. Genomic DNA was extracted from the blood cell samples with the Qiagen DNeasy Blood Extraction Kit. Comments on this clone: Its antigen is still unknown. No base quality information exists; no much larger clone differs at one position.

The sample was PBMCs. The sequence derives from a male donor in good health and CMV-seronegative.

The bases are TGTGCCCGCGGGGAGTTAACGAACACTGAAGCTTTCTTT. The translation is CARGELTNTEAFF. This receptor chain uses TRBV30 and TRBJ1-1, with the D gene uncertain. The CDR3 goes from the cysteine to the phenylalanine over 13 residues. Just CDR3 DNA is preserved here, 39 bases in frame from base 1. According to the germline V gene (reference sequence), CDR1 reads GTSNPN and CDR2 reads SVGIG. Trimming removed 8 bases from V and 1 base from J, leaving 14 bases between the germline ends.